Sequencing of this T cell receptor beta chain was carried out in a study of T-cell reconstitution after alpha-beta-depleted transplantation in children. Notes on this clonotype: Its antigen remains unknown.

Researchers prepared the TCRbeta library using unique molecular identifiers, the study reports. TCRdb reprocessed the PCR reads with MiXCR, giving one entry per CDR3 protein. The table records 90,000 to 150,000 distinct CDR3 sequences, more than 20% of them present only once. Whole-study findings and limits: Surviving recipient T cells and thymic progenitors underlay high day-60 TCRbeta diversity in some patients.

V was clipped by 7 bases and J by 1 base; unmatched bases: 5. The V gene's germline CDR1 is SQVTM and CDR2 ANQGSEA. The CDR3 consists of 13 residues. The chain is built from TRBV29-1 and TRBJ2-7; TRBD1 matches at 9 bases. This material consisted of PBMCs, mostly from graft donor cells, taken 180 days after TCRalphabeta/CD19-depleted stem cell transplant. The sequence derives from a male patient aged 2 to 9 who had a stem cell transplant for chronic granulomatous disease, so the T cells may come from the graft donor. The CDR3 loop is CSASGTGSYEQYF. The CDR3 DNA reads as TGCAGCGCGTCCGGGACAGGGTCCTACGAGCAGTACTTC.